This record concerns one TCR beta chain sequence. The antigen is undetermined. Germline V lookup: CDR1 DFQATT, CDR2 SNEGSKA (reference sequence). J gave up 4 bases and V 5 bases, and 5 bases lay outside the gene matches. The CDR3 totals 14 residues. This sample is part of a study of T cells in Graves' hyperthyroidism and ophthalmopathy. Study-wide context: Peripheral blood draws took place at initial diagnosis, ahead of any treatment. Study results and limitations: Stable hyperthyroidism was separated from ophthalmopathy by a model based on 13 V-J features.

RNA transcripts served as the template for amplifying TCR beta CDR3 regions. First-round RT-PCR targeting the TCR CDR3 was performed with the HTBI primer set. MiXCR was run by TCRdb on the multiplex PCR reads, yielding one entry per CDR3 protein. The sample carries hundreds of thousands of distinct CDR3 sequences, 16% recorded once. Participants, patients aged 18 to 65, had newly diagnosed hyperthyroidism with a duration under 2 months. Sequencing was performed on blood. This TCR was recovered from a woman aged 18-29 years with Graves' hyperthyroidism. The rearrangement links TRBV20-1 to TRBJ1-6, with TRBD1 matching 7 bases. This CDR3 reads CSAPRQGYNSPLHF. CDR3 nucleotides: TGCAGTGCTCCACGACAGGGATATAATTCACCCCTCCACTTT.